These T cell receptor beta chains were read from a single sample in a study of T cell repertoires in cytomegalovirus infection. MiXCR, run by TCRdb on the reads, gives a single entry per CDR3 protein. The sample holds about 400,000 distinct CDR3 sequences; around a sixth are singletons and the top ten take around 10%. The sample taken for sequencing was PBMCs. The receptor source for this set is a human donor in good health (CMV status not recorded). Some clones in this sample may be carry-over from other donors' samples. Each CDR3 is given with its conserved first and last residue. A D gene is named only where the DNA matches it firmly. Clone size is not always given. Where it is, it says once, few, many or a class for expanded clones.

CASSLGEANTIYF | TGTGCCAGCAGCTTAGGAGAAGCAAACACCATATATTTT | NA | NA | TRBJ1-3 | TRBV7-9
CASSPQGVGNTIYF | TGTGCCAGCAGCCCACAGGGGGTCGGAAACACCATATATTTT | many | TRBD1 | TRBJ1-3 | TRBV7-2
CASSLAQTGVREAFF | TGTGCCAGCAGCTTAGCACAGACAGGGGTGCGTGAAGCTTTCTTT | NA | TRBD1 | TRBJ1-1 | TRBV7-9
CASSYFPWDRVDNEQFF | TGTGCCAGCAGTTACTTTCCTTGGGACAGAGTGGACAATGAGCAGTTCTTC | many | TRBD1 | TRBJ2-1 | TRBV6-2/TRBV6-3
CTSRPGQGATEAFF | TGTACCAGCAGGCCGGGACAGGGGGCCACTGAAGCTTTCTTT | NA | TRBD1 | TRBJ1-1 | TRBV12-3/TRBV12-4
CASSQVGLAKNIQYF | TGCGCCAGCAGCCAAGTGGGACTAGCCAAAAACATTCAGTACTTC | NA | NA | TRBJ2-4 | TRBV4-1
CASSYSFTSGGNTQYF | TGTGCCAGCAGTTACTCGTTTACTAGCGGGGGGAACACCCAGTACTTC | few | TRBD2 | TRBJ2-5 | TRBV6-5
CASSFEVPDPPNF | TGTGCCAGCAGCTTTGAGGTCCCCGACCCCCCGAACTTC | few | NA | TRBJ2-5 | TRBV7-9
CAWTTSGSFSYNEQFF | TGTGCCTGGACCACTAGCGGGAGCTTCTCCTACAATGAGCAGTTCTTC | many | TRBD2 | TRBJ2-1 | TRBV30
CASSEDLSGMTQYF | TGTGCCAGCAGTGAGGACCTGAGCGGGATGACCCAGTACTTC | many | TRBD2 | TRBJ2-5 | TRBV6-1
CASSPRDSSSYNEQFF | TGTGCCAGCAGCCCCCGCGACTCGAGCTCCTACAATGAGCAGTTCTTC | many | NA | TRBJ2-1 | TRBV7-8